This is a list of T cell receptor beta chains from one sample in a study of cytomegalovirus exposure and HLA in healthy donors. Generated by immunoSEQ multiplex PCR, the TCRdb table keeps only in-frame clones and is missing some. The table has approximately 110,000 clones, around 70% seen once. Source material: PBMCs. The receptor source for this set is a young man in good health and CMV-seropositive. Each CDR3 is given with its conserved first and last residue. D genes are given only for firm matches. The listing skips clone size in some rows; elsewhere it reads once, few, many or a size class.

v_call	d_call	j_call	clone_size	cdr3_nt	cdr3_aa
TRBV7-9	TRBD1	TRBJ2-7	-	TGTGCCAGCAGCTTAGCACTGGGACAGTACTACGAGCAGTACTTC	CASSLALGQYYEQYF
TRBV27	-	TRBJ1-5	-	TGTGCCAGCAGTCCCGCGGGTCCCCCCCCCGCACCCGGGGGGTACTCCCGGCAGCCCCAGCATTTT	CASSPAGPPPAPGGYSRQPQHF
TRBV11-3	TRBD1	TRBJ1-1	-	TGTGCCAGCAGCATAATGACAGGGGAGCCAGCTTTCTTT	CASSIMTGEPAFF
TRBV4-3	TRBD2	TRBJ2-3	-	TGCGCCAGCAGCCAAGATCTCTTAGGGCTAGCGGGGGACACAGATACGCAGTATTTT	CASSQDLLGLAGDTDTQYF
TRBV7-6	TRBD1	TRBJ2-7	-	TGTGCCAGCAGCAGGGGACAGGGAGGGTATTACGAGCAGTACTTC	CASSRGQGGYYEQYF
TRBV6-6	-	TRBJ2-5	-	TGTGCCAGCAGGGGACGCTCAGGGGAAGAGACCCAGTACTTC	CASRGRSGEETQYF
TRBV9	TRBD1	TRBJ1-1	-	TGTGCCAGCAGCCAGGGACAGGCGGTAACTGAAGCTTTCTTT	CASSQGQAVTEAFF
TRBV4-3	-	TRBJ2-5	-	TGCGCCAGCAGCCAAGGGGTAGGAGGGTGGGGACGCGGTGAGACCCAGTACTTC	CASSQGVGGWGRGETQYF
TRBV30	-	TRBJ2-7	-	TGTGCCTGGAGTCGGGGGTTCAACGAGCAGTACTTC	CAWSRGFNEQYF
TRBV13	TRBD1	TRBJ2-7	-	TGTGCCAGCAGTCGGGGGGGACAGGGGGCCCACGAGCAGTACTTC	CASSRGGQGAHEQYF
TRBV5-1	TRBD1	TRBJ1-1	-	TGCGCCAGCAGCTTACGACAGGGTGCCACTGAAGCTTTCTTT	CASSLRQGATEAFF
TRBV7-2	-	TRBJ2-1	-	TGTGCCAGCAGCTTAGCGGTGGTAGTTTCCTACAATGAGCAGTTCTTC	CASSLAVVVSYNEQFF
TRBV7-9	TRBD2	TRBJ2-3	few	TGTGCCAGCAGCGGTAGGACTAGCGGGGGGGCAACAGATACGCAGTATTTT	CASSGRTSGGATDTQYF
TRBV5-1	-	TRBJ2-7	-	TGCGCCAGCAGCCTGACAGGTACCCCCTACGAGCAGTACTTC	CASSLTGTPYEQYF
TRBV15	-	TRBJ1-5	once	TGTGCCACCAGCAGAGATGCGTATAGCAATCAGCCCCAGCATTTT	CATSRDAYSNQPQHF
TRBV4-1	TRBD1	TRBJ1-5	-	TGCGCCAGCAGCCAAGATAGGGGGCCTAGCAATCAGCCCCAGCATTTT	CASSQDRGPSNQPQHF